The sequence of this T cell receptor beta chain was determined in a study of blood T cell repertoires in COVID-19 (dated by TCRdb to 2018 to 2020). Background for the entire study: Collaborator samples came from the United States, Italy and Spain and covered acute and convalescent phases of COVID-19. Samples were obtained from the ongoing ImmuneRACE study (first 160 participants) and from over 1,000 subjects provided by 6 global collaborators. A freely available public database, intended as a resource for researchers studying the immune response to SARS-CoV-2, is where the repertoires were released. The dataset comprised deeply sampled blood TCRbeta repertoires from subjects exposed to, actively infected with, or recovered from COVID-19. The sample metadata nearly always contained a de-identified subject ID, COVID-19 status, age in years and sex. HLA class I and class II types, where available, came from metadata supplied by the sample provider rather than from assay-based typing. The material from the prospective study consisted of cDNA or gDNA derived from T cells, B-cell-depleted T cells, or PBMCs.

A remark on this clone: Its target antigen remains unknown. There are no base qualities to consult, and no much larger clone falls within one base.

TCRbeta CDR3 regions were amplified from genomic DNA using the immunoSEQ Assay, a bias-controlled multiplex PCR. On the authors' methods: Within the assay, amplification of reference gene primers was used to estimate how many nucleated cells each sample contained. To quantify the absolute abundance of each unique TCRbeta CDR3 rearrangement, sequence reads were collapsed and filtered. For each sample, productive Simpson clonality was calculated by taking the square root of Simpson's diversity index across productive rearrangements. TCRdb holds this immuneACCESS table with in-frame rearrangements only. Some clones are missing; in checked studies, unresolved V genes explain under half, and the rest has no known cause. The V and J calls and clone size come from that table; D and trimming were worked out from the DNA. The table for this sample lists fewer than 40,000 clones; almost 90% of them were counted only once. About 1.6% of the sample is in the top ten clones.

The collaborating institutions used their own protocols to collect whole blood in K2EDTA tubes. Collaborator samples were shipped for TCRbeta analysis as frozen whole blood, isolated PBMCs, or DNA extracted from either sample type. The investigation overall reported the following: The amount of clinical and demographic metadata varied by source and participant and was provided uncurated.

Measured from the cysteine to the phenylalanine, the CDR3 is 13 residues long. The sequence is cut down to CDR3 DNA, 39 bases in frame from base 1. Reading the germline V gene gives CDR1 MNHEY and CDR2 SVGAGI. V is reduced by 2 bases and J by 3 bases, leaving a spacing of 5 bases between them. Sequenced input: peripheral blood. The chain couples TRBV6-5 to TRBJ1-5, with an unclear D gene assignment. The receptor was derived from a man in his 60s with active COVID-19. For the CDR3, the sequence is CASSYSHNQPQHF. The DNA is as follows: TGTGCCAGCAGTTACAGCCACAATCAGCCCCAGCATTTT.